This T cell receptor beta chain appears in the sequencing data of a study of shared clonotypes between healthy human individuals. Assay used: immunoSEQ multiplex PCR; TCRdb lists only in-frame clones, some missing. The sample has about 460,000 clones, over 60% seen once. The CDR3 is 18 residues long. The V gene's germline CDR1 is LNHDA and CDR2 SQIVND (reference sequence). V gave up 5 bases and J gave up 4 bases, with 21 bases separating them. The rearrangement joins TRBV19 to TRBJ2-6, with D maybe TRBD2 (6 bases). The sequenced sample consisted of PBMCs. The clonotype was recovered from a woman aged 35 to 49 in good health. Some clones in this sample may be carry-over from other donors' samples. CDR3 region: CASSLPGSGRGGANVLTF. The DNA for the CDR3 is TGTGCCAGTAGTTTACCGGGTAGCGGAAGAGGAGGGGCCAACGTCCTGACTTTC.